The clone carrying this T cell receptor (beta chain) was seen a handful of times. The antigen remains unidentified. The sample belongs to a study of metastatic and nonmetastatic thyroid tumors. Patients had received no treatment of any kind before thyroid surgery. Source study methods: Between-group CDR3 differences, defined by clinicopathological status, yielded a distant-metastasis classifier for papillary thyroid cancer. TCRdb re-called clones from the PCR reads using MiXCR. The V and J calls reflect TCRdb's pipeline rather than the authors' work. The sample records roughly 89,000 clones, around 13% being singletons. The CDR3 has 14 amino acids. Germline CDR1 and CDR2: GTSNPN and SVGIG (reference sequence). V was clipped by 5 bases and J by 4 bases; unmatched bases: 4. Study-wide results and limits: Reported TCR beta diversity, measured in blood and tumor, was significantly higher for malignant thyroid tumors than for benign nodules.

The TCR was taken from a female donor with papillary thyroid cancer or a benign thyroid nodule (not recorded which). Some clones in this sample may be carry-over from other donors' samples. Source material: tumor tissue. The V gene is TRBV30, the J gene TRBJ2-3, with 12 bases identical to TRBD1. The CDR3: CAWGDRGLADTQYF. The DNA of the CDR3 is TGTGCCTGGGGGGACAGGGGGCTGGCAGATACGCAGTATTTT.